This TCR beta chain was captured in a study of blood T cells in healthy people across ages. Every donor contributed roughly 10 milliliters of peripheral blood by blood draw. A second PCR of roughly 7 to 11 cycles used a sample-barcoded 5' primer and a J-beta primer mix. TCRdb re-called the 5' RACE reads through MiXCR, storing one row per CDR3 protein. The sample consists of some 640,000 distinct CDR3 sequences, about 28% of them appearing once. J lost 8 bases, V lost 9 bases, and 19 bases had no gene match. This CDR3 region has 16 residues. CDR1 MDHEN and CDR2 SYDVKM come from the germline V gene. In the case of this clonotype: A much larger clonotype is one base distant, so this may be a read error.

The sample comprised blood. The source of this sequence is a woman of 80 years or more in good health. The rearrangement joins TRBV28 to TRBJ2-1, with 7 bases fitting TRBD2. CDR3 in amino acids: CASFQCGAGVSDEQFF. The CDR3 DNA reads TGTGCCAGTTTCCAGTGCGGGGCGGGGGTGAGCGATGAGCAGTTCTTC.